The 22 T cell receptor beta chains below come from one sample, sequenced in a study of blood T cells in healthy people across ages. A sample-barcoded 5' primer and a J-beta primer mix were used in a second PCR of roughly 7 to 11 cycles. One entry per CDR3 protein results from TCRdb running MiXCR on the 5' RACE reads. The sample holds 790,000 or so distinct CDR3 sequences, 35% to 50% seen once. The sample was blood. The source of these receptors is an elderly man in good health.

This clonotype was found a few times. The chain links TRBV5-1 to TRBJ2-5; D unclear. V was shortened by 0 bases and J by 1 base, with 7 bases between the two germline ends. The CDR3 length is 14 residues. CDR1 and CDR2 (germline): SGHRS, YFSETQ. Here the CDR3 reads CASSLVGIQETQYF. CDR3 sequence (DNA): TGCGCCAGCAGCTTGGTGGGGATCCAAGAGACCCAGTACTTC.

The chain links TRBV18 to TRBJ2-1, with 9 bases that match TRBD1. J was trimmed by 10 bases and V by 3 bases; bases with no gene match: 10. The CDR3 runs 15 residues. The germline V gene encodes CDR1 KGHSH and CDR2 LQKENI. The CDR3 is CASSPPGQGSFEQFF. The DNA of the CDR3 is TGTGCCAGCTCACCTCCGGGACAGGGATCGTTCGAGCAGTTCTTC.

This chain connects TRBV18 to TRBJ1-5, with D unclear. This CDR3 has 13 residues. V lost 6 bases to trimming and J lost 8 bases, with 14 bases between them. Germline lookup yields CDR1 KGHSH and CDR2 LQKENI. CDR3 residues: CASSRAPTEPQHF. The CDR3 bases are TGTGCCAGCTCCCGGGCCCCGACCGAGCCCCAGCATTTT.

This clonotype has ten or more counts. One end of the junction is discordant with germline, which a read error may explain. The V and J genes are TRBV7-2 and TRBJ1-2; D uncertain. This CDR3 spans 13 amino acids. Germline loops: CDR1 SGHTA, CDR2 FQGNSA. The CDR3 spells CASSLGPNYGYTF. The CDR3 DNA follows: TGTGCCAGCAGTTTAGGACCGAACTATGGCTACACCTTC.

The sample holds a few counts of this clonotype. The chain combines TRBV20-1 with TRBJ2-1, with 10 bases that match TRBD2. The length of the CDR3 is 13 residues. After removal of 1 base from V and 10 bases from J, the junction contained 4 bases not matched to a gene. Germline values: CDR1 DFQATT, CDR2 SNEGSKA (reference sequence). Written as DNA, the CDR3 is TGCAGTGCTAGAGTGGGTAGCGGGAGGGAGCAGTTCTTC. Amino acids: CSARVGSGREQFF.

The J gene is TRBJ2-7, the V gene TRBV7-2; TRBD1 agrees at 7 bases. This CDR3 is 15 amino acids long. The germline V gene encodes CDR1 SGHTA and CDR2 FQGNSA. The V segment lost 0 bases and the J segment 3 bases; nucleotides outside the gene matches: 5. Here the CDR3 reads CASSLADRAVYEQYF. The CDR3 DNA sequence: TGTGCCAGCAGCTTAGCAGACAGGGCCGTCTACGAGCAGTACTTC.

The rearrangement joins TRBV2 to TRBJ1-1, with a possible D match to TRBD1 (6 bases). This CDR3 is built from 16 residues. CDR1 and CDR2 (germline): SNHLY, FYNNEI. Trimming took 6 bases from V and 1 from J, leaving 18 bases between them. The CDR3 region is CASRADRSLANTEAFF. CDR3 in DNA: TGTGCCAGCAGAGCCGACAGGTCCTTGGCGAACACTGAAGCTTTCTTT.

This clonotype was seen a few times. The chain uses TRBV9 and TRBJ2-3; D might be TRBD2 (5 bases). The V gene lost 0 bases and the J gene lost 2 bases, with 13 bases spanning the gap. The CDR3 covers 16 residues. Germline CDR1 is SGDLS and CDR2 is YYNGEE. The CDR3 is CASSVDAWESTDTQYF. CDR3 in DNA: TGTGCCAGCAGCGTAGATGCGTGGGAGTCCACAGATACGCAGTATTTT.

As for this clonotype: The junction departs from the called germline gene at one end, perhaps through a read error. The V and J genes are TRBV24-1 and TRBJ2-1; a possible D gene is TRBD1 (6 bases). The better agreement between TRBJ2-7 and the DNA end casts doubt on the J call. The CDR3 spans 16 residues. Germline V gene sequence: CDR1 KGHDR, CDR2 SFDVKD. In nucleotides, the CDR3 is TGTGCCGCCAGTGTACGGGACACCGGCTCCTACAATGAGCAGTACTTC. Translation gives CAASVRDTGSYNEQYF.

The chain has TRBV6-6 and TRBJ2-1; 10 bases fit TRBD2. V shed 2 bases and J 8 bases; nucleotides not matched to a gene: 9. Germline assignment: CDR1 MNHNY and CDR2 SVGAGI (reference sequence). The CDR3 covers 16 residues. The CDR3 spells CASSYRKAGGPDEQFF. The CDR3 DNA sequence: TGTGCCAGCAGTTACAGGAAAGCGGGGGGGCCCGATGAGCAGTTCTTC.

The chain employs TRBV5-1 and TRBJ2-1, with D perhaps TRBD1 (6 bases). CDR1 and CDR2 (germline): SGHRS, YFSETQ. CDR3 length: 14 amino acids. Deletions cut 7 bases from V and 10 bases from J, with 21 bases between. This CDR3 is CASGSTGTAYEQFF. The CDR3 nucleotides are TGCGCCAGCGGCTCGACAGGCACGGCCTACGAGCAGTTCTTC.

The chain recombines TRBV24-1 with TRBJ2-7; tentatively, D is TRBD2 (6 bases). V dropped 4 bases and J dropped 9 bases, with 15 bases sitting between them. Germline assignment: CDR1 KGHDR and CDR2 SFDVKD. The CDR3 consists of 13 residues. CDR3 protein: CATSDTKLEGQYF. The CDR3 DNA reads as TGTGCCACCAGTGACACAAAATTGGAGGGGCAGTACTTC.

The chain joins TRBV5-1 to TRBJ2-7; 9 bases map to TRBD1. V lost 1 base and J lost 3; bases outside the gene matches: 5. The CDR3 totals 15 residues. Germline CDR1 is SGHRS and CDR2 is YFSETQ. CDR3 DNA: TGCGCCAGCAGCTTGTACGCGGGACAGGGCTACGAGCAGTACTTC. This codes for CASSLYAGQGYEQYF.

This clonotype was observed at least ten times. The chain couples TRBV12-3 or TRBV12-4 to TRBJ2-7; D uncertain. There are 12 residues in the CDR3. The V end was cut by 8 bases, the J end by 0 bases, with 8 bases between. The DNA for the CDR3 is TGTGCCAGCTCACCTAGCTCCTACGAGCAGTACTTC. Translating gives CASSPSSYEQYF.

In DNA form, the CDR3 reads TGTGCCAGCAGCTTAACGGGCTTCTCCTACAATGAGCAGTTCTTC. Translating it yields CASSLTGFSYNEQFF. The genes are TRBV11-3 and TRBJ2-1; D remains unclear. The CDR3 totals 15 residues. Trimming removed 2 bases from V and 0 bases from J, with 8 bases in between. The germline gives CDR1 SGHNT, CDR2 YENEEA.

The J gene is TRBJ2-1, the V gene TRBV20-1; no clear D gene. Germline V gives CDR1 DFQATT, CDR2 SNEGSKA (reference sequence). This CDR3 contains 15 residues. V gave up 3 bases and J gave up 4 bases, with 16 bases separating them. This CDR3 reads CSARVNKPLYNEQFF. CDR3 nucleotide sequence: TGCAGTGCTAGGGTGAATAAGCCCCTATACAATGAGCAGTTCTTC.

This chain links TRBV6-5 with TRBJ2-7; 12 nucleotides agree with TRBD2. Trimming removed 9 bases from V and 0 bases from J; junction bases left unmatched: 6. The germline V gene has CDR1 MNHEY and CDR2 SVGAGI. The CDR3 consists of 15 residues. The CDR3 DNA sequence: TGTGCCAGTCGGACTAGCGGGGTGACCTCCTACGAGCAGTACTTC. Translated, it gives CASRTSGVTSYEQYF.

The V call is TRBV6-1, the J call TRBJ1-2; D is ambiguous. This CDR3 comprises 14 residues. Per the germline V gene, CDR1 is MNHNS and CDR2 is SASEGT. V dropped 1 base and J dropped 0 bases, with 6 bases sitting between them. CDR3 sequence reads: CASSEGPANYGYTF. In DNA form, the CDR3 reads TGTGCCAGCAGTGAAGGGCCGGCTAACTATGGCTACACCTTC.

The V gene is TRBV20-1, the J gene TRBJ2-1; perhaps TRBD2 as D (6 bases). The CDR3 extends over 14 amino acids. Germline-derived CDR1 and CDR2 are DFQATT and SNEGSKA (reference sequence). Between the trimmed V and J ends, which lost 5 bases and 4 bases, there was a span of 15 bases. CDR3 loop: CSARRLDFYNEQFF. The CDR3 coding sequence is TGCAGTGCTCGCAGACTAGATTTTTACAATGAGCAGTTCTTC.

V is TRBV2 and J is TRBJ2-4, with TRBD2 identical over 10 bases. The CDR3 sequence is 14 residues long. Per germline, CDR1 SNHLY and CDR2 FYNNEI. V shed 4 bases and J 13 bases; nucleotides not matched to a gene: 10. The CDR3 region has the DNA TGTGCCAGCAGTGGAGCGGGAGGGCCTAGGGAGCAGTACTTC. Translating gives CASSGAGGPREQYF.

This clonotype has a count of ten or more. The CDR3 is CASSHIQKPPYPTYEQYF. CDR3 coding DNA: TGTGCCAGCAGCCATATTCAGAAACCTCCGTACCCAACCTACGAGCAGTACTTC. The rearrangement joins TRBV3-1 to TRBJ2-7; D is undetermined. The CDR3 extends over 18 amino acids. Germline CDR1 is LGHDT and CDR2 is YNNKEL (reference sequence). The V and J ends lost 3 bases and 2 bases respectively, with 23 bases between them.

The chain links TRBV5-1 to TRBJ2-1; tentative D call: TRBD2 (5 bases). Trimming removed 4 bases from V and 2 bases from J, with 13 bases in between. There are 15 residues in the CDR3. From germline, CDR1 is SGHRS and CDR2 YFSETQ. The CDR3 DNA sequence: TGCGCCAGCAGCGAGATCGGGATCCCCTACAATGAGCAGTTCTTC. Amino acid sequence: CASSEIGIPYNEQFF.